The rows below give T cell receptor beta chains drawn from one sample of a study of T cell repertoires in cytomegalovirus infection. TCRdb re-called the reads through MiXCR, storing one row per CDR3 protein. The sample records roughly 860,000 distinct CDR3 sequences, about 30% being singletons. Their antigens are not known. Specimen: cultured CD8+ T cells from PBMCs, collected from culture after CMV antigen stimulation. These receptors originate from a human donor in good health (CMV status not recorded). Some clones in this sample may be carry-over from other donors' samples. The CDR3 runs from the conserved cysteine through the conserved F or W. D genes are given only for firm matches. Size is stated for part of the rows, as once, few or many counts, or as a class when the clone is expanded.

cdr3_aa: CASSVEEGENQETQYF
cdr3_nt: TGTGCCAGCAGCGTAGAAGAGGGAGAAAACCAAGAGACCCAGTACTTC
clone_size: few
d_call: .
v_call: TRBV9
j_call: TRBJ2-5

cdr3_aa: CASSFSRDRYNEQFF
cdr3_nt: TGTGCCAGCAGCTTTAGCCGGGACAGGTACAATGAGCAGTTCTTC
clone_size: few
d_call: TRBD1
v_call: TRBV11-2
j_call: TRBJ2-1

cdr3_aa: CSVEGQTGELFF
cdr3_nt: TGCAGCGTTGAAGGGCAAACCGGGGAGCTGTTTTTT
clone_size: .
d_call: .
v_call: TRBV29-1
j_call: TRBJ2-2

cdr3_aa: CATAIQSTQPQHF
cdr3_nt: TGTGCCACAGCCATACAGTCAACTCAGCCCCAGCATTTT
clone_size: few
d_call: .
v_call: TRBV15
j_call: TRBJ1-5

cdr3_aa: CSARDVAGYEQYF
cdr3_nt: TGCAGTGCTAGAGATGTAGCAGGCTACGAGCAGTACTTC
clone_size: .
d_call: .
v_call: TRBV20-1
j_call: TRBJ2-7

cdr3_aa: CASSQEANQETQYF
cdr3_nt: TGTGCCAGCAGTCAAGAAGCGAACCAAGAGACCCAGTACTTC
clone_size: .
d_call: .
v_call: TRBV27
j_call: TRBJ2-5

cdr3_aa: CASSPNPIRTDRYSNQPQHF
cdr3_nt: TGTGCCAGCTCACCTAACCCTATCCGGACAGACCGATATAGCAATCAGCCCCAGCATTTT
clone_size: few
d_call: .
v_call: TRBV18
j_call: TRBJ1-5

cdr3_aa: CASTPSPEAFF
cdr3_nt: TGTGCCAGCACCCCCAGTCCTGAAGCTTTCTTT
clone_size: many
d_call: .
v_call: TRBV7-9
j_call: TRBJ1-1

cdr3_aa: CASSPILGEDTQYF
cdr3_nt: TGTGCCAGCTCACCAATTTTAGGGGAAGATACGCAGTATTTT
clone_size: .
d_call: .
v_call: TRBV18
j_call: TRBJ2-3

cdr3_aa: CASSLGDLLETQYF
cdr3_nt: TGTGCCAGCAGTTTAGGGGACCTGTTGGAGACCCAGTACTTC
clone_size: few
d_call: .
v_call: TRBV12-3/TRBV12-4
j_call: TRBJ2-5

cdr3_aa: CASSTPRQGGNSPLHF
cdr3_nt: TGTGCCAGCAGCACTCCAAGACAGGGCGGAAATTCACCCCTCCACTTT
clone_size: .
d_call: TRBD1
v_call: TRBV9
j_call: TRBJ1-6

cdr3_aa: CASRPGHIAEAFF
cdr3_nt: TGTGCCAGCAGGCCGGGACACATCGCTGAAGCTTTCTTT
clone_size: .
d_call: .
v_call: TRBV12-3/TRBV12-4
j_call: TRBJ1-1

cdr3_aa: CASRQAGTPNTGELFF
cdr3_nt: TGTGCCAGCAGGCAGGCCGGGACACCGAACACCGGGGAGCTGTTTTTT
clone_size: many
d_call: .
v_call: TRBV7-9
j_call: TRBJ2-2

cdr3_aa: CASSFFSPPGGVDGYTF
cdr3_nt: TGTGCCAGCAGTTTTTTTTCCCCCCCGGGGGGGGTGGATGGCTACACCTTC
clone_size: few
d_call: .
v_call: TRBV28
j_call: TRBJ1-2

cdr3_aa: CASSLAVTGGFYGYTF
cdr3_nt: TGTGCCAGCAGCTTAGCGGTTACGGGGGGCTTCTATGGCTACACCTTC
clone_size: many
d_call: .
v_call: TRBV7-8
j_call: TRBJ1-2

cdr3_aa: CASSPDELAKNIQYF
cdr3_nt: TGTGCCAGCAGTCCCGACGAGCTAGCCAAAAACATTCAGTACTTC
clone_size: .
d_call: .
v_call: TRBV6-2/TRBV6-3
j_call: TRBJ2-4

cdr3_aa: CSVGMDSSNQPQHF
cdr3_nt: TGCAGCGTCGGCATGGACAGTAGCAATCAGCCCCAGCATTTT
clone_size: many
d_call: .
v_call: TRBV29-1
j_call: TRBJ1-5

cdr3_aa: CASSLAAVRRDGYTF
cdr3_nt: TGTGCCAGCAGCTTGGCCGCGGTGAGGCGGGATGGCTACACCTTC
clone_size: .
d_call: .
v_call: TRBV5-4
j_call: TRBJ1-2

cdr3_aa: CASSLGTGRGVVDGYTF
cdr3_nt: TGTGCCAGCAGCTTAGGGACAGGGAGGGGGGTTGTGGATGGCTACACCTTC
clone_size: many
d_call: TRBD1
v_call: TRBV7-2
j_call: TRBJ1-2

cdr3_aa: CASSSPRDGDYGYTF
cdr3_nt: TGTGCCAGCAGCTCCCCGCGAGACGGGGACTATGGCTACACCTTC
clone_size: few
d_call: .
v_call: TRBV7-8
j_call: TRBJ1-2

cdr3_aa: CASRPCRGPGELFF
cdr3_nt: TGCGCCAGCAGGCCATGCAGGGGACCCGGGGAGCTGTTTTTT
clone_size: .
d_call: .
v_call: TRBV23-1
j_call: TRBJ2-2

cdr3_aa: CASSWDSSSRTEAFF
cdr3_nt: TGCGCCAGCAGTTGGGACAGTAGTAGCAGAACTGAAGCTTTCTTT
clone_size: .
d_call: TRBD1
v_call: TRBV5-1
j_call: TRBJ1-1

cdr3_aa: CASTKGRGTGTDTQYF
cdr3_nt: TGTGCCAGCACCAAAGGGAGGGGGACGGGCACAGATACGCAGTATTTT
clone_size: .
d_call: .
v_call: TRBV6-2/TRBV6-3
j_call: TRBJ2-3

cdr3_aa: CASSYWLGGTGEANYGYTF
cdr3_nt: TGTGCCAGCAGTTACTGGCTTGGGGGTACAGGGGAAGCTAACTATGGCTACACCTTC
clone_size: .
d_call: TRBD1
v_call: TRBV6-8
j_call: TRBJ1-2